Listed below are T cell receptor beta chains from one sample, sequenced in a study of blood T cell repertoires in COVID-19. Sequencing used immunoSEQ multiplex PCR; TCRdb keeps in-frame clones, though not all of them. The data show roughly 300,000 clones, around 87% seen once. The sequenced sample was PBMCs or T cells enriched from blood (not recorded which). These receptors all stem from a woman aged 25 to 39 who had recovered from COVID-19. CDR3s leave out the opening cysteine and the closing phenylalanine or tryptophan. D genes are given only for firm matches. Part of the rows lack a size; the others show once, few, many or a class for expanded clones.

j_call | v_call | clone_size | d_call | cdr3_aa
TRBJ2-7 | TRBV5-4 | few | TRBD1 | ASSLAGQGRLY
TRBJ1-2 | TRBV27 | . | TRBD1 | ASSLRGTDLTNYGYT
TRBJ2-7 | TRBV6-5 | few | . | ASSSPTRALTYEQY
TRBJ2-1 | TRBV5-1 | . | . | ASSFRLASRNEQF
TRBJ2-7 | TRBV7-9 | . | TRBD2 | ASSSLAGGTYEQY
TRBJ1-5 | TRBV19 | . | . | ASSSIYTEGRDQPQH
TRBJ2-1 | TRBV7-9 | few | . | ASSLDGSYNEQF
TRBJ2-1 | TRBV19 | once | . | ASSIGGGALNEQF
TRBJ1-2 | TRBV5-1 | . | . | ASRDLFRGAGDYGYT
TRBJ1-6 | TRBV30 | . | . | AWSVQPGLKSSYNSPLH
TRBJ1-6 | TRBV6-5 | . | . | ASSYSFIRGNSPLH
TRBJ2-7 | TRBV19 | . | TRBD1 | ASSIGRTGAYEQY
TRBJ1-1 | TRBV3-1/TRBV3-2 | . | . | ASSQHRDTEAF
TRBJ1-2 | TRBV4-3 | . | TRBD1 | ASSPGQGVMNYGYT
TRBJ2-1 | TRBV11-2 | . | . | ASSLGLVWGDRNNEQF
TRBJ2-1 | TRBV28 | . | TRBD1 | ASSLSGGLKNEQF
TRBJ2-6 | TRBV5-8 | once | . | ASSLDRSVGANVLT
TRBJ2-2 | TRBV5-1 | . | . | ASSFQVQANTGELF
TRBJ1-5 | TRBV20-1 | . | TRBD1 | SASRTGKGQPQH
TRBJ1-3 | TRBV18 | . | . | ASSPQVEGVGNTIY
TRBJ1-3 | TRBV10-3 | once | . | AISPDISGNTIY
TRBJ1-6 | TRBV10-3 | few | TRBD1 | ATAGTGGRNSPLH
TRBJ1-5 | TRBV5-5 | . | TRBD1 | ASSRDRGNQPQH
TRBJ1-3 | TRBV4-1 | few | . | ASSQGLRGASGNTIY
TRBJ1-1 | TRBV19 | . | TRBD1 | ASSADRGANTEAF
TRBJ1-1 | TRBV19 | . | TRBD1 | ATHSGTGNAF
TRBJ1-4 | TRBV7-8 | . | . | ASSLSRANEKLF
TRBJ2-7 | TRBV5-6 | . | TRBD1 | ASSFEGQGARYEQY
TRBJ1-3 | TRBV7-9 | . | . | ASSLDPGDTIY
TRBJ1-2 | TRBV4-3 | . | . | ASSQFEGGGYT
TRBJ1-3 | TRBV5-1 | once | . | ASSLGGGHGGNTIY
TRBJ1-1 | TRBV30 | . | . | AWSVPGPEAF
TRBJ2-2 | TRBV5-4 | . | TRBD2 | ASSPGSGGLNTGELF
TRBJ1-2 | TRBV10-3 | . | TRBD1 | AISTGQGYNYGYT
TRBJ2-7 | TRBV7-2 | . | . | ASSPSGWEQY
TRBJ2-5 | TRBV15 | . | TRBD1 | ATSRGRQGPQETQY
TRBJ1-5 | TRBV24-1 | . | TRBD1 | ATSDRGDQPQH
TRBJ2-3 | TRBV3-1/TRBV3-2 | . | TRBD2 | ASSQAAGATTDTQY
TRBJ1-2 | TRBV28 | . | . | ASSLGHGSPYGYT
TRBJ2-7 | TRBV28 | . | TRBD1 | ASSGQGGGPYEQY
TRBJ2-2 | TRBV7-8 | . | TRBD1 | ASSSLTGIDTGELF
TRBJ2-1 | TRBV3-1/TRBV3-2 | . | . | ASSQGANYNEQF
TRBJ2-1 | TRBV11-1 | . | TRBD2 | ASSLERGYSYNEQF
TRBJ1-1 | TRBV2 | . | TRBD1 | ASLGQGEAF
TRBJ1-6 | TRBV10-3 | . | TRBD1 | AISESTRDRGLGNSPLH
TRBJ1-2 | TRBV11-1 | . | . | ASRDNFNYGYT
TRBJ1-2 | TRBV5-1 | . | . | ASSLEVEGYGYT
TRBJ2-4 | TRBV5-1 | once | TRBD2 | ASSAQAGGPNIQY
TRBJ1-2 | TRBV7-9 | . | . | ASSLGFYGYT
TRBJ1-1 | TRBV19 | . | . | ASSMSGVFTLNTEAF
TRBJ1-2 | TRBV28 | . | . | ASTQGRVNYGYT
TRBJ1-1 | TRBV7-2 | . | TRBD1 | ASSLGQLTEAF
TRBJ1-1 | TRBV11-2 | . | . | ASRAGTPNTEAF
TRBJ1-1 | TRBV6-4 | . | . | ASSEREGREAF
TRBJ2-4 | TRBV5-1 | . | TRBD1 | ASSPRDRVAKNIQY
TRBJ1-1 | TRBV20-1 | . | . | SARVDAEAF
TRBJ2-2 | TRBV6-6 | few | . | ASSFGQTTGELF
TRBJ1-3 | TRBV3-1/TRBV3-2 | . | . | ASSPRQAGNTIY
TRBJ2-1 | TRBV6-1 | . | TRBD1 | ASREGTENEQF